The rows below give T cell receptor beta chains drawn from one sample of a study of T cells after yellow fever vaccination. Each CDR3 protein is one row after TCRdb ran MiXCR on the 5' RACE reads. The sample consists of 300,000 or so distinct CDR3 sequences, about an eighth of them appearing once. Source: CD4+ T cells sorted from PBMCs, taken 45 days after the yellow fever booster vaccination. These receptors were obtained from a man in his thirties or forties who received the YFV17D yellow fever vaccine. Each CDR3 is given with its conserved first and last residue. Each record gives: J gene, V gene, D gene, clone size, CDR3 length, CDR3 DNA, CDR3 protein. D genes are given only for firm matches. The size entry is marked missing in some rows and otherwise reads once, few, many or a size class.

>TRBJ1-1|TRBV28|TRBD1|.|16
TGTGCCAGCACCTCGATTAAACAGGGGGCGCGGACTGAAGCTTTCTTT
CASTSIKQGARTEAFF
>TRBJ2-7|TRBV20-1|.|.|13
TGCAGTGCTAGAGAGGACACCAATAGTGAGCAGTACTTC
CSAREDTNSEQYF
>TRBJ2-1|TRBV12-3/TRBV12-4|TRBD2|few|16
TGTGCCAGCAGTTTACTAATAGCGGGAGGGGGGGATGAGCAGTTCTTC
CASSLLIAGGGDEQFF
>TRBJ1-2|TRBV7-9|.|.|15
TGTGCCAGCAGCTTAGAGGTCCGGACAGACGGGGGCTACACCTTC
CASSLEVRTDGGYTF
>TRBJ2-7|TRBV20-1|.|.|16
TGCAGTGCTAGAGGGACCCTCCGGGGCAGAGATTCACAGCAGTACTTC
CSARGTLRGRDSQQYF
>TRBJ1-5|TRBV19|.|.|17
TGTGCCAGTACCTCTGGCCGGCAGGGAATTAGCAATCAGCCCCAGCATTTT
CASTSGRQGISNQPQHF
>TRBJ2-7|TRBV7-9|TRBD1|few|15
TGTGCCAGCAGCTATATAGGACAGGGAAACTACGAGCAGTACTTC
CASSYIGQGNYEQYF
>TRBJ2-3|TRBV12-3/TRBV12-4|.|.|14
TGTGCCAGCAGTCACTCCCGGCAAGGAGATACGCAGTATTTT
CASSHSRQGDTQYF
>TRBJ2-5|TRBV5-1|.|.|14
TGCGCCAGCAGCTTGGACGGAGCTAGAGAGACCCAGTACTTC
CASSLDGARETQYF
>TRBJ2-7|TRBV20-1|.|.|12
TGCAGTGCCCTCGGAGGGGGCGACGAGCAGTACTTC
CSALGGGDEQYF
>TRBJ1-2|TRBV18|.|.|14
TGTGCCAGCTCACCACAACAACTCTCCGGGGGCTACACCTTC
CASSPQQLSGGYTF
>TRBJ2-7|TRBV5-1|.|few|17
TGCGCCAGCAGCTTGGGCCTTTCGGGCGTGAGCTCCTACGAGCAGTACTTC
CASSLGLSGVSSYEQYF
>TRBJ1-1|TRBV6-1|.|few|14
TGTGCCAGCATCGACGCGTTTAAGGGTACTGAAGCTTTCTTT
CASIDAFKGTEAFF
>TRBJ2-5|TRBV5-1|.|few|13
TGCGCCAGCAGCGGGTCGGGGCAAGAGACCCAGTACTTC
CASSGSGQETQYF
>TRBJ2-2|TRBV7-9|TRBD2|.|17
TGTGCCAGCAGCTTGGGACTAGCGGGACCAAACACCGGGGAGCTGTTTTTT
CASSLGLAGPNTGELFF